This TCR beta chain was obtained from a study of T cells after yellow fever vaccination. Whole-study results and caveats: Reappearing after the booster were most of the clones from primary vaccination (roughly 95% CD4, around 90% CD8).

TCRdb redid the calling of the 5' RACE reads with MiXCR, one entry per CDR3 protein. The sample yields about 310,000 distinct CDR3 sequences, around 3.6% seen once. Trimming stripped 5 bases from V and 1 base from J, with 5 bases between. The CDR3 sequence is 12 residues long. The germline V gene encodes CDR1 SGHTA and CDR2 FQGTGA. The sample holds many counts of this clonotype. Its antigen is still unknown. This specimen was PBMCs, taken on the day of the yellow fever booster vaccination. This sequence joins TRBV7-3 and TRBJ1-1; D not certain. The TCR sequence derives from a young man who received the YFV17D yellow fever vaccine. CDR3 in amino acids: CASSQTNTEAFF. CDR3 DNA: TGTGCCAGCAGCCAAACGAACACTGAAGCTTTCTTT.